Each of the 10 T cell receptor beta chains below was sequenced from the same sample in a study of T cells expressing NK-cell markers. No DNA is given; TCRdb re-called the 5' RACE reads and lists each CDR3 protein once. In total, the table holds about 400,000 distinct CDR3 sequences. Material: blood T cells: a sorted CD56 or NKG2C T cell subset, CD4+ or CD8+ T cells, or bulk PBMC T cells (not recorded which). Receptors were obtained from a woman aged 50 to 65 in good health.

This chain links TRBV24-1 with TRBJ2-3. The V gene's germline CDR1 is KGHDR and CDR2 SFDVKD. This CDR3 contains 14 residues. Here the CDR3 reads CATSRRASTDTQYF.

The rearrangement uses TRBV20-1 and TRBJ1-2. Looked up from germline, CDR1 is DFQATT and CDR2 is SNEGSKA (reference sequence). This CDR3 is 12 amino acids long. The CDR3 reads CSARDSGSGYTF.

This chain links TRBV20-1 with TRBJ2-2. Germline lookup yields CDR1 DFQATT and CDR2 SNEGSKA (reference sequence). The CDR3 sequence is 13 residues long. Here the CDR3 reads CSAQIKTGGELFF.

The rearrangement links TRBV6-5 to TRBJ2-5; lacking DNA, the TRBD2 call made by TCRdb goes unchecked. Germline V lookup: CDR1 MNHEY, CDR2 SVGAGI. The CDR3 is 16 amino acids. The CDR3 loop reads CASSPLSGRRQETQYF.

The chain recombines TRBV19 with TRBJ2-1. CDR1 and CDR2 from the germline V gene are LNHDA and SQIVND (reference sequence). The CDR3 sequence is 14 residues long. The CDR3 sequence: CASTSAFGYNEQFF.

CDR3 residues: CASRRLVSTDTQYF. The rearrangement joins TRBV12-3 or TRBV12-4 to TRBJ2-3; TCRdb's assignment of TRBD2 cannot be checked, as there is no DNA. CDR3 length: 14 amino acids.

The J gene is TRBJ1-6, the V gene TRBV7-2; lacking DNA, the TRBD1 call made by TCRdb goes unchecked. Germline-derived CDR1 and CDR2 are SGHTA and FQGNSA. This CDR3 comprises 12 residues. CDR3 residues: CASSLPGSPLHF.

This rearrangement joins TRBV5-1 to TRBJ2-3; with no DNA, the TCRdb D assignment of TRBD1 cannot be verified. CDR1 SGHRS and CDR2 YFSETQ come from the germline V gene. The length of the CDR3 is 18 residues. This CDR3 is CASSLVALQGDSTDTQYF.

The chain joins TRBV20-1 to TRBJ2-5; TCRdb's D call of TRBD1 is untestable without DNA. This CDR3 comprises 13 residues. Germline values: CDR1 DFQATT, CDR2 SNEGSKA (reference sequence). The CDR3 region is CSATRTAQETQYF.

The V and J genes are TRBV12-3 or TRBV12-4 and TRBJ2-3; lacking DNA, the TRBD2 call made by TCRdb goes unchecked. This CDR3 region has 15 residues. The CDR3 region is CASSFLSGSGDTQYF.